This T cell receptor beta chain was identified in a study of CD8 T cells in Susac syndrome. Random hexamers were used to reverse transcribe 0.5 to 1 ug of RNA. Via MiXCR, TCRdb re-called the immunoSEQ multiplex PCR reads, giving one row per CDR3 protein. The sample holds roughly 100,000 distinct CDR3 sequences; 94% are singletons and the top ten take 0.41%. In blood CD8+ and CD4+ T cells, TCR beta underwent sequencing. TEMRA cells underwent FACS enrichment and CD8+ and CD4+ T cells underwent negative isolation. Source material: CD8+ T cells from PBMCs. The sequence was collected from a human donor with Susac syndrome.

CDR3 loop: CASSPGTGGYNEQFF. The CDR3 DNA reads as TGTGCCAGCAGCCCTGGGACAGGGGGGTACAATGAGCAGTTCTTC. The chain combines TRBV13 with TRBJ2-1, with 11 positions matching TRBD1. This CDR3 is built from 15 residues. Looked up from germline, CDR1 is PRHDT and CDR2 is FYEKMQ (reference sequence). With 5 bases clipped from V and 4 bases from J, the junction kept 4 bases outside the gene matches.